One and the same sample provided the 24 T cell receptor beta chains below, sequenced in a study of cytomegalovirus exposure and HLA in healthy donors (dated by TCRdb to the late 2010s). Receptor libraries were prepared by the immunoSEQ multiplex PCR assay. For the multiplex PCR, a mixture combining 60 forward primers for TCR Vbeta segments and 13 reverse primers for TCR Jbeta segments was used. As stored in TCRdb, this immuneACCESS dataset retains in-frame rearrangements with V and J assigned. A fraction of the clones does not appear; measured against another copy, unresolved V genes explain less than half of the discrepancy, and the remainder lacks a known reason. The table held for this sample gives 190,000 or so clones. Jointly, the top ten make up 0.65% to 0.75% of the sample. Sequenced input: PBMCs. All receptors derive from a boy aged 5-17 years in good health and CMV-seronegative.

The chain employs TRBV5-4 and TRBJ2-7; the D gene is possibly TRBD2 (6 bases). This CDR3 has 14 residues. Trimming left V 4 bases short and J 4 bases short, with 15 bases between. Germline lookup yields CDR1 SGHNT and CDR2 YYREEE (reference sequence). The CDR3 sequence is CASSDNSGFYEQYF. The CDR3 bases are TGTGCCAGCAGCGACAATAGCGGATTTTACGAGCAGTACTTC. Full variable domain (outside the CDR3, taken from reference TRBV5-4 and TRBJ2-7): ETGVTQSPTHLIKTRGQQVTLRCSSQSGHNTVSWYQQALGQGPQFIFQYYREEENGRGNFPPRFSGLQFPNYSSELNVNALELDDSALYLCASSDNSGFYEQYFGPGTRLTVT.

The CDR3 reads CASYSGNTIYF. CDR3 nucleotide sequence: TGTGCCAGCTACAGTGGAAACACCATATATTTT. V gene TRBV6-6 combines with J gene TRBJ1-3; D gene uncertain. This CDR3 comprises 11 residues. Trimming stripped 8 bases from V and 3 bases from J, with 5 bases between. Germline CDR1 and CDR2: MNHNY and SVGAGI (reference sequence).

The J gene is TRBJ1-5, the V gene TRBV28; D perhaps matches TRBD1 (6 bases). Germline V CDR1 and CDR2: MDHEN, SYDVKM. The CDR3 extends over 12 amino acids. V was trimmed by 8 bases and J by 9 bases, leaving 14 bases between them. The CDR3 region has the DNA TGTGCCAGCCAAAGGGGGGGTCGGCCCCAGCATTTT. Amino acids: CASQRGGRPQHF.

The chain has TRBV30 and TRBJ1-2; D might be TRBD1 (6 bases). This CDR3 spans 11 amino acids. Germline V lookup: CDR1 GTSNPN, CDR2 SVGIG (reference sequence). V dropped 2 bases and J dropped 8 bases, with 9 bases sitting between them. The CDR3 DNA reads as TGTGCCTGGAGTTCGACAGGCGGCTACACCTTC. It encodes CAWSSTGGYTF.

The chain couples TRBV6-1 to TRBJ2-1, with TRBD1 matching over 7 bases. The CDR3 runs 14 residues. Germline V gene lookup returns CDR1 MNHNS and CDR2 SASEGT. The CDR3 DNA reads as TGTGGTTGTACCGGGACAGCCTCGAGCAATGAGCAGTTCTTC. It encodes CGCTGTASSNEQFF.

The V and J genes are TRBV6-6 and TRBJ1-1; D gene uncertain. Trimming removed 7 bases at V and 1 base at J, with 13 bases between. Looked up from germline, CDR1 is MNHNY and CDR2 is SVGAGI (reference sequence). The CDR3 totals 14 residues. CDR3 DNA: TGTGCCAGCAACCCCCCTTCCAGGAACACTGAAGCTTTCTTT. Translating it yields CASNPPSRNTEAFF.

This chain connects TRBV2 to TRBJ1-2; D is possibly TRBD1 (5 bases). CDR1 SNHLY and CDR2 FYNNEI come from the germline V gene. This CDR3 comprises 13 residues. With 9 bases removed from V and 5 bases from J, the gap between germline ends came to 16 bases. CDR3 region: CARGGGARYGYTF. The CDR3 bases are TGTGCCAGGGGGGGTGGGGCTCGATATGGCTACACCTTC.

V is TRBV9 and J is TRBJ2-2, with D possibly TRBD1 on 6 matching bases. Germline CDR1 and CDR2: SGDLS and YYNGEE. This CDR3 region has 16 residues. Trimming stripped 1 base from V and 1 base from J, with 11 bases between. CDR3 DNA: TGTGCCAGCAGCGTAAATCCGACAGGGAACACCGGGGAGCTGTTTTTT. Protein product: CASSVNPTGNTGELFF.

The DNA of the CDR3 is TGCGCCGCCTCAACAGGGGTGAACACTGAAGCTTTCTTT. Translated, it gives CAASTGVNTEAFF. This chain uses TRBV5-1 with TRBJ1-1, with 7 bases lining up with TRBD1. Germline-derived CDR1 and CDR2 are SGHRS and YFSETQ. The CDR3 has 13 residues. V lost 10 bases and J lost 0; bases outside the gene matches: 6.

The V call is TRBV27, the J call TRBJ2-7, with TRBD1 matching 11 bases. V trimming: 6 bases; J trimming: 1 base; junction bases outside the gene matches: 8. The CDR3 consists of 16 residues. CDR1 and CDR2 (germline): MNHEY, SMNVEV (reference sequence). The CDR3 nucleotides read TGTGCCAGCAGCCCTAGGAGGGACAGGGGGTCCTACGAGCAGTACTTC. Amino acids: CASSPRRDRGSYEQYF.

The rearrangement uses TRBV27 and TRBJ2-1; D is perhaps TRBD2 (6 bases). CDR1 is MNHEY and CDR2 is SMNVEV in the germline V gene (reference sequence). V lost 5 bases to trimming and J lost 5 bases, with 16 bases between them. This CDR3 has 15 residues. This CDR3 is CASSPPAGWHNEQFF. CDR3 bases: TGTGCCAGCAGTCCCCCCGCGGGATGGCACAATGAGCAGTTCTTC.

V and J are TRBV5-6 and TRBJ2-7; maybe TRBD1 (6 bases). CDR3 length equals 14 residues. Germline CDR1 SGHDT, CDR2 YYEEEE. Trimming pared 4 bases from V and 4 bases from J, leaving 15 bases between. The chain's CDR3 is CASSPQGSPYEQYF. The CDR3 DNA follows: TGTGCCAGCAGCCCACAGGGTTCCCCTTACGAGCAGTACTTC.

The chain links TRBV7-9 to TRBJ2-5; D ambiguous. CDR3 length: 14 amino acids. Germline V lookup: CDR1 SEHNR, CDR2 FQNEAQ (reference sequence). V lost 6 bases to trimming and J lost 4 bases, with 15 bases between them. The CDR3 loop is CASSNGPSGETQYF. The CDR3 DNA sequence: TGTGCCAGCAGTAACGGTCCCTCAGGAGAGACCCAGTACTTC.

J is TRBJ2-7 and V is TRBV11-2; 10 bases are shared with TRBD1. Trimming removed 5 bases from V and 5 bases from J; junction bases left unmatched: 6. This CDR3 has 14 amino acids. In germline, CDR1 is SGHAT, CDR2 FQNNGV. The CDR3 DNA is TGTGCCAGCAGCACTCGGGACAGGGGACACGAGCAGTACTTC. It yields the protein CASSTRDRGHEQYF.

CDR3 in amino acids: CASSLERVGYEQYF. The CDR3 DNA sequence: TGTGCCAGCAGCTTGGAGCGGGTGGGGTACGAGCAGTACTTC. The chain carries TRBV5-4 and TRBJ2-7; a possible D gene is TRBD2 (6 bases). The V gene's germline CDR1 is SGHNT and CDR2 YYREEE (reference sequence). The V end was cut by 0 bases, the J end by 4 bases, with 11 bases between. The CDR3 extends over 14 amino acids.

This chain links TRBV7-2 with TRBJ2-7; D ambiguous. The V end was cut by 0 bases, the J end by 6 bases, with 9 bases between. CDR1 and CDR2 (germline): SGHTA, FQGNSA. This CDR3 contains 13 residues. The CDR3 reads CASSLAHLLEQYF. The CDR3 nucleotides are TGTGCCAGCAGCTTAGCGCACTTGCTCGAGCAGTACTTC.

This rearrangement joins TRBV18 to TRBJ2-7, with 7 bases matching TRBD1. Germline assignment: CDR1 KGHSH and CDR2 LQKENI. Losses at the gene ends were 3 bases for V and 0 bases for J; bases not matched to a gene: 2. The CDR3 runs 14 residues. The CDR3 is CASSPGQSSYEQYF. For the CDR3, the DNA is TGTGCCAGCTCACCGGGACAGAGCTCCTACGAGCAGTACTTC.

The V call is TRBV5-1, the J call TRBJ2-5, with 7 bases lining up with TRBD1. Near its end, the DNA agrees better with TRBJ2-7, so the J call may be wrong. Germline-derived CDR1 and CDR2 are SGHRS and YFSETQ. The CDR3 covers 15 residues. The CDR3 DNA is TGCGCCAGCAGCTTGGCCGACAGGGTGGTTGGCGAGCAGTACTTC. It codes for CASSLADRVVGEQYF.

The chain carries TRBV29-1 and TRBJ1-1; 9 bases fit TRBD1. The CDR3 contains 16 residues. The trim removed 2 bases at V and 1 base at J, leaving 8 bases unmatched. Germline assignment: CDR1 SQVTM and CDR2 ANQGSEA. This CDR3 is CSVESGTGTGNTEAFF. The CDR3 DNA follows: TGCAGCGTTGAATCCGGGACAGGGACGGGGAACACTGAAGCTTTCTTT.

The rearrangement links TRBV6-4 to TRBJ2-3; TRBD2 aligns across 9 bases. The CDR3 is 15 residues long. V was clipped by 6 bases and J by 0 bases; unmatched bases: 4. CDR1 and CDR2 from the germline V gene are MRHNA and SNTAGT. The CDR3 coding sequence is TGTGCCAGCAGCGTTAGCGGGAGTAGCACAGATACGCAGTATTTT. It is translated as CASSVSGSSTDTQYF.

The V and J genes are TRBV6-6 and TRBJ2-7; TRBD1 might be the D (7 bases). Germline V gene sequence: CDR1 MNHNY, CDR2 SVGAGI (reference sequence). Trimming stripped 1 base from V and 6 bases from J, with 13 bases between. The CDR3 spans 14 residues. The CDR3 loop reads CASSYYRGGGEQYF. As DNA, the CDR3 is TGTGCCAGCAGTTACTACAGGGGAGGTGGCGAGCAGTACTTC.

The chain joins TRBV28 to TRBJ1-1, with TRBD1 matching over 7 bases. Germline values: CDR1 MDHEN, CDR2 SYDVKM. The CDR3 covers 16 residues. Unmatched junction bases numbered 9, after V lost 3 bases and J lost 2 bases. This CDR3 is CASSFPTGHKNTEAFF. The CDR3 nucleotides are TGTGCCAGCAGTTTTCCGACAGGGCACAAAAACACTGAAGCTTTCTTT.

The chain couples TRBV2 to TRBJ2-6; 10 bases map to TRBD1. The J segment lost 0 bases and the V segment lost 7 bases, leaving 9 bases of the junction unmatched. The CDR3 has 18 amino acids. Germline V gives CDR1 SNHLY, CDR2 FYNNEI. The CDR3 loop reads CASTHGGQGFSGANVLTF. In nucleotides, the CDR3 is TGTGCCAGCACCCACGGGGGACAGGGGTTCTCTGGGGCCAACGTCCTGACTTTC.

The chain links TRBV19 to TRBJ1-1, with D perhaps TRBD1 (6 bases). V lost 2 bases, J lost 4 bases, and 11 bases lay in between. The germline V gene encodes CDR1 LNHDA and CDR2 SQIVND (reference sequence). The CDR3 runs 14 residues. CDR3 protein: CASSIQGGSTEAFF. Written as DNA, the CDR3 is TGTGCCAGTAGTATACAAGGGGGTAGCACTGAAGCTTTCTTT.